These 5 T cell receptor beta chains came from one sample sequenced in a study of T-cell reconstitution after alpha-beta-depleted transplantation in children. Construction of the TCRbeta library involved unique molecular identifiers. TCRdb analysed the PCR reads with MiXCR anew, one entry per CDR3 protein. The table records 130,000 or so distinct CDR3 sequences, 9.5% to 10% of them present only once. The sequenced sample was PBMCs, mostly from graft donor cells, obtained 180 days after TCRalphabeta/CD19-depleted stem cell transplant. These receptors all stem from a girl less than two years old who had a stem cell transplant for combined immunodeficiency, so the T cells may come from the graft donor.

V usage is TRBV4-2 and J usage is TRBJ2-7, with TRBD2 matching over 8 bases. V dropped 4 bases and J dropped 4; count of bases not matched to a gene: 9. The CDR3 is 15 residues long. CDR1 and CDR2 from the germline V gene are LGHNA and YNFKEQ. CDR3 residues: CASSPPGTSRYEQYF. For the CDR3, the DNA is TGTGCCAGCAGCCCTCCGGGGACTAGTCGGTACGAGCAGTACTTC.

The CDR3 DNA is TGTGCCAGCAGCTTTGGAGTCACTAGCACAGATACGCAGTATTTT. This translates into CASSFGVTSTDTQYF. The V gene is TRBV7-8, the J gene TRBJ2-3; D gene uncertain. The germline gives CDR1 SGHVS, CDR2 FQNEAQ. The length of the CDR3 is 15 residues. V was pared by 3 bases and J by 0 bases, with 10 bases between.

This sequence joins TRBV12-3 or TRBV12-4 and TRBJ2-7, with D unresolved. With 1 base removed from V and 5 bases from J, the gap between germline ends came to 9 bases. CDR3 length: 13 amino acids. The CDR3, as DNA: TGTGCCAGCAGTTTAGGGATTTACCACGAGCAGTACTTC. Its translation is CASSLGIYHEQYF.

This clonotype appeared a few times. The chain couples TRBV11-2 to TRBJ1-6; D is undetermined. V lost 5 bases to trimming and J lost 0 bases, with 17 bases between them. Germline V lookup: CDR1 SGHAT, CDR2 FQNNGV. The CDR3 loop spans 18 amino acids. The chain's CDR3 is CASSPWTAWSSYNSPLHF. The CDR3 DNA follows: TGTGCCAGCAGCCCCTGGACGGCGTGGAGCTCCTATAATTCACCCCTCCACTTT.

This clonotype was detected once. Germline is not matched at one junction end, which may reflect a read error. The chain carries TRBV9 and TRBJ1-5, with 7 nucleotides matching TRBD1. Germline V gives CDR1 SGDLS, CDR2 YYNGEE. The CDR3 has 16 amino acids. CDR3 sequence: CAPGRTPGGSNHPQHF. The CDR3 coding sequence is TGTGCCCCCGGACGGACCCCAGGGGGAAGCAATCATCCCCAGCATTTT.